This T cell receptor (beta chain) was documented in a study of Ad26.COV2.S vaccination and SARS-CoV-2 variants. The CDR3 covers 12 residues. The V and J ends lost 3 bases and 7 bases respectively, with 9 bases between them. CDR1 is KGHSH, CDR2 LQKENI, per germline. Treatment meaning: 19 received Ad26.COV2.S at low or high dose, single or two shots; 5 received placebo; per-sample allocation not given. Samples came from day 63 after the first vaccine or placebo injection. Boston supplied an adult donor aged 18-55 years. The vaccine antigen was prefusion-stabilized Wuhan SARS-CoV-2 spike. TCRdb's copy holds only in-frame clones and misses some; the assay was immunoSEQ multiplex PCR. The data contain some 330,000 clones, 85% to 90% of them singletons. This clone was counted a single time.

This sequence was found in a person between 18 and 59 years old who received the Ad26.COV2.S COVID-19 vaccine or a placebo. The V call is TRBV18, the J call TRBJ1-1; unclear D gene. The sequencing used peripheral blood, collected in a trial of Ad26.COV2.S vaccine versus placebo. Here the CDR3 reads CASSPLQNEAFF. CDR3 nucleotide sequence: TGTGCCAGCTCACCCCTTCAGAATGAAGCTTTCTTT.